One sample yielded the 25 T cell receptor beta chains listed below, sequenced in a study of T cells after yellow fever vaccination. TCRdb passed the 5' RACE reads through MiXCR, listing each CDR3 protein once. This table has roughly 150,000 distinct CDR3 sequences, over 7% appearing once. This material consisted of CD4+ T cells sorted from PBMCs, taken 5 days after the yellow fever booster vaccination. These TCRs come from a man aged 25-45 years who received the YFV17D yellow fever vaccine.

This clonotype appeared many times. This rearrangement joins TRBV29-1 to TRBJ2-3; D perhaps matches TRBD2 (5 bases). The CDR3 has 9 amino acids. Germline-derived CDR1 and CDR2 are SQVTM and ANQGSEA. V was pared by 6 bases and J by 7 bases, with 5 bases between. In nucleotides, the CDR3 is TGCAGCGTCGGGAATACGCAGTATTTT. This sequence encodes CSVGNTQYF.

The sample holds many counts of this clonotype. This chain uses TRBV7-9 with TRBJ2-3; the D gene is possibly TRBD2 (5 bases). Trimming cost V 5 bases and J 4 bases, with 13 bases left between them. CDR3 length: 14 amino acids. Per the germline V gene, CDR1 is SEHNR and CDR2 is FQNEAQ (reference sequence). CDR3: CASSPVFSADTQYF. CDR3 in DNA: TGTGCCAGCAGCCCAGTGTTTAGCGCAGATACGCAGTATTTT.

V and J are TRBV7-9 and TRBJ2-2; D unclear. V shed 6 bases and J shed 5 bases, with 16 bases lying between them. CDR3 length equals 15 residues. The V gene's germline CDR1 is SEHNR and CDR2 FQNEAQ (reference sequence). CDR3 sequence reads: CASRERTTLTGELFF. CDR3 sequence (DNA): TGTGCCAGCAGGGAAAGGACGACGTTGACCGGGGAGCTGTTTTTT.

As concerns this clonotype: A much more abundant neighbour one base away suggests this may be a read error. The chain couples TRBV10-3 to TRBJ2-1; perhaps TRBD2 as D (5 bases). There are 14 residues in the CDR3. The V gene's germline CDR1 is ENHRY and CDR2 SYGVKD. CDR3 sequence reads: CVIRLSETYNEQFF. Here the CDR3 DNA reads TGTGTCATCAGACTTAGCGAGACATACAATGAGCAGTTCTTC.

This clonotype occurred a few times. J is TRBJ2-3 and V is TRBV20-1; D is uncertain. Trimming removed 5 bases at V and 6 bases at J, with 18 bases between. Germline V lookup: CDR1 DFQATT, CDR2 SNEGSKA (reference sequence). There are 14 residues in the CDR3. CDR3 loop: CSALDGSLSDTQYF. The CDR3 DNA is TGCAGTGCTTTAGATGGCTCCCTTAGCGATACGCAGTATTTT.

The table lists this clonotype with a few counts. J is TRBJ2-1 and V is TRBV19; 10 positions agree with TRBD2. The V gene end was trimmed by 4 bases and the J gene end by 8 bases; junction bases not matched to a gene: 8. Germline V gene data show CDR1 as LNHDA and CDR2 as SQIVND (reference sequence). The CDR3 sequence is 15 residues long. CDR3: CASSTGLAEQYEQFF. The DNA of the CDR3 is TGTGCCAGTAGTACCGGACTAGCGGAACAATATGAGCAGTTCTTC.

This clonotype was counted at least ten times. The J gene is TRBJ2-3, the V gene TRBV20-1; D is possibly TRBD2 (5 bases). CDR3 length: 15 residues. CDR1 DFQATT and CDR2 SNEGSKA come from the germline V gene (reference sequence). The ends were cut back, 0 bases at V and 1 base at J, with 11 bases in the middle. The CDR3 DNA reads TGCAGTGCTAGAGAACTAGTTTCGGGCACAGATACGCAGTATTTT. Amino acids: CSARELVSGTDTQYF.

In regard to this clonotype: This may stem from a read error, because a much larger clone lies one nucleotide away. This chain links TRBV18 with TRBJ2-3, with a weak D call TRBD2 (5 bases). CDR1 KGHSH and CDR2 LQKENI come from the germline V gene. The CDR3 spans 16 residues. CDR3 residues: CAISPPKGTGTDTQYF. As DNA, the CDR3 is TGTGCCATCTCACCACCGAAGGGAACGGGAACAGATACGCAGTATTTT.

This clonotype was seen ten or more times. The chain carries TRBV18 and TRBJ2-1; D gene unclear. V was trimmed by 2 bases and J by 0 bases, leaving 11 bases between them. The CDR3 is 16 amino acids. The germline gives CDR1 KGHSH, CDR2 LQKENI. The CDR3 region has the DNA TGTGCCAGCTCACCAGCGAGATCGGTCTCCTACAATGAGCAGTTCTTC. Translated, it gives CASSPARSVSYNEQFF.

The CDR3 reads CASSLVGGLQQETQYF. In DNA, the CDR3 is TGCGCCAGCAGCTTGGTCGGGGGGCTGCAGCAAGAGACCCAGTACTTC. This chain joins TRBV5-1 and TRBJ2-5, with D possibly matching TRBD2 (7 bases). Germline-derived CDR1 and CDR2 are SGHRS and YFSETQ. V lost 0 bases and J 2 bases, leaving 14 bases between the germline ends. The CDR3 sequence is 16 residues long.

The sample holds many counts of this clonotype. The chain joins TRBV7-2 to TRBJ2-1; 7 positions match TRBD1. V dropped 4 bases and J dropped 9; count of bases not matched to a gene: 9. Germline V lookup: CDR1 SGHTA, CDR2 FQGNSA. This CDR3 is built from 14 residues. DNA for the CDR3: TGTGCCAGCAGCTCTTCGACAGGGATGGGTGAGCAGTTCTTC. This encodes CASSSSTGMGEQFF.

With respect to this clonotype: Being one base from a much bigger clone, this may be a read error. This chain links TRBV12-3 or TRBV12-4 with TRBJ2-1, with D hard to call. The CDR3 length is 14 residues. V was clipped by 4 bases and J by 10 bases, with 17 bases between them. The CDR3 region is CASSSAHGSVEQFF. DNA for the CDR3: TGTGCCAGCAGTTCCGCTCACGGCAGCGTCGAGCAGTTCTTC.

At least ten counts were recorded for this clonotype. This rearrangement joins TRBV28 to TRBJ2-5; 13 bases fit TRBD2. Germline CDR1 reads MDHEN; CDR2 reads SYDVKM. V lost 6 bases, J lost 1 base, and 8 bases stayed unmatched. CDR3 length: 17 amino acids. The CDR3 DNA follows: TGTGCCAGCAGGGGACTAGCGGGAATTGTATTCCAAGAGACCCAGTACTTC. Protein product: CASRGLAGIVFQETQYF.

This clonotype was seen many times. The CDR3 loop reads CASSSASGRWGTDTQYF. The CDR3 DNA sequence: TGTGCCAGCAGCTCCGCCAGCGGGAGATGGGGCACAGATACGCAGTATTTT. The chain uses TRBV7-9 and TRBJ2-3; 8 bases match TRBD2. Trimming took 4 bases from V and 1 from J; bases not matched to a gene: 10. This CDR3 is 17 amino acids long. CDR1 and CDR2 (germline): SEHNR, FQNEAQ (reference sequence). Complete variable domain (other parts from reference TRBV7-9 and TRBJ2-3): DTGVSQNPRHKITKRGQNVTFRCDPISEHNRLYWYRQTLGQGPEFLTYFQNEAQLEKSRLLSDRFSAERPKGSFSTLEIQRTEQGDSAMYLCASSSASGRWGTDTQYFGPGTRLTVL.

The chain has TRBV7-9 and TRBJ1-6, with D unresolved. There are 15 residues in the CDR3. The V gene lost 5 bases and the J gene lost 5 bases, with 13 bases spanning the gap. Germline-derived CDR1 and CDR2 are SEHNR and FQNEAQ (reference sequence). DNA of the CDR3: TGTGCCAGCAGCCAAGGCCCGGGCCATAATTCACCCCTCCACTTT. This translates into CASSQGPGHNSPLHF.

This clonotype has ten or more counts. The V gene is TRBV20-1, the J gene TRBJ2-5; maybe TRBD2 (6 bases). The CDR3 length is 14 residues. Germline V CDR1 and CDR2: DFQATT, SNEGSKA (reference sequence). The ends were cut back, 5 bases at V and 4 bases at J, with 17 bases in the middle. For the CDR3, the DNA is TGCAGTGCTGAGCCCTCCGGGGGACGAGAGACCCAGTACTTC. Its translation is CSAEPSGGRETQYF.

This clonotype came up many times. The chain combines TRBV29-1 with TRBJ2-5; D not certain. Germline lookup yields CDR1 SQVTM and CDR2 ANQGSEA. The CDR3 length is 10 residues. With 7 bases removed from V and 5 bases from J, the gap between germline ends came to 8 bases. The CDR3 DNA reads TGCAGCGGAGCTAGGGAGACCCAGTACTTC. Its translation: CSGARETQYF.

To note about this clonotype: Possible read error: a much larger clone is one base away. The chain employs TRBV27 and TRBJ2-7, with 7 bases lining up with TRBD2. The CDR3 runs to 17 residues. The trim removed 4 bases at V and 2 bases at J, leaving 14 bases unmatched. Germline loops: CDR1 MNHEY, CDR2 SMNVEV (reference sequence). The CDR3 here is CASSSSSRDYRTYEQYF. The DNA of the CDR3 is TGTGCCAGCAGTTCGAGTTCTCGGGACTACAGAACCTACGAGCAGTACTTC.

This clonotype was seen repeatedly, ten times or more. This chain links TRBV12-3 or TRBV12-4 with TRBJ2-7; no definite D call. The CDR3 totals 12 residues. Trimming took off 4 bases at V and 6 bases at J, with 10 bases between the two ends. This CDR3 is CASSSYLLEQYF. The CDR3 bases are TGTGCCAGCAGTTCCTACCTCCTCGAGCAGTACTTC.

This clonotype was recorded many times. This chain joins TRBV2 and TRBJ2-1, with unresolved D. Germline-derived CDR1 and CDR2 are SNHLY and FYNNEI. V was trimmed by 4 bases and J by 8 bases, leaving 12 bases between them. The CDR3 is 13 amino acids. CDR3 in DNA: TGTGCCAGCAGTGTTCGATTCCTGGATGAGCAGTTCTTC. Translation gives CASSVRFLDEQFF.

Ten or more counts support this clonotype. The rearrangement uses TRBV10-3 and TRBJ2-1; possibly TRBD2 for D (5 bases). The germline gives CDR1 ENHRY, CDR2 SYGVKD. The CDR3 runs to 17 residues. V was clipped by 0 bases and J by 7 bases, with 19 bases between them. The CDR3 nucleotides are TGTGCCATCAGTGAGTCGGCCGGGCTTAGCGTAGAGAATGAGCAGTTCTTC. Translated: CAISESAGLSVENEQFF.

This clonotype was seen at least ten times. The V call is TRBV7-9, the J call TRBJ2-1; 7 nucleotides match TRBD1. The CDR3 totals 15 residues. J was trimmed by 4 bases and V by 5 bases; bases with no gene match: 8. CDR1 is SEHNR, CDR2 FQNEAQ, per germline (reference sequence). The CDR3 DNA reads TGTGCCAGCAGCACACCGGGACAGAGATACAATGAGCAGTTCTTC. Its protein product is CASSTPGQRYNEQFF.

This clonotype was counted at least ten times. V and J are TRBV5-5 and TRBJ2-3; possible D gene TRBD2, 6 bases. CDR1 SGHKS and CDR2 YYEKEE come from the germline V gene (reference sequence). This CDR3 region has 16 residues. V was clipped by 4 bases and J by 0 bases, with 15 bases between them. CDR3 coding DNA: TGTGCCAGCAGCCGCCGAACGGGAGAGAGCACAGATACGCAGTATTTT. Protein product: CASSRRTGESTDTQYF. Full variable domain (missing parts from reference TRBV5-5 and TRBJ2-3): DAGVTQSPTHLIKTRGQQVTLRCSPISGHKSVSWYQQVLGQGPQFIFQYYEKEERGRGNFPDRFSARQFPNYSSELNVNALLLGDSALYLCASSRRTGESTDTQYFGPGTRLTVL.

This clonotype was seen many times. The CDR3 protein is CASRGSGTDTQYF. The CDR3 nucleotides are TGCGCCAGCCGAGGTAGCGGCACAGATACGCAGTATTTT. The chain has TRBV5-1 and TRBJ2-3, with a weak D call TRBD2 (5 bases). Germline values: CDR1 SGHRS, CDR2 YFSETQ. Trimming left V 7 bases short and J 1 base short, with 10 bases between. The length of the CDR3 is 13 residues.

This clonotype was detected ten times or more. This chain links TRBV18 with TRBJ1-4; possible D gene TRBD1, 6 bases. The CDR3 sequence is 16 residues long. Trimming cost V 3 bases and J 7 bases, with 18 bases left between them. Germline loops: CDR1 KGHSH, CDR2 LQKENI. DNA of the CDR3: TGTGCCAGCTCACCCCCTGGCGGGGGGCGAAGTGAAAAACTGTTTTTT. Amino acids: CASSPPGGGRSEKLFF.